The rows below give T cell receptor beta chains drawn from one sample of a study of T cell repertoires in cytomegalovirus infection. Each CDR3 protein is one row after TCRdb ran MiXCR on the reads. Of 65,000 to 85,000 distinct CDR3 sequences in the sample, about 30% were seen once. For these TCRs, the target antigens are not known. Material: CD8+ T cells from cultured PBMCs, obtained from culture after CMV antigen stimulation. Receptor source: a human donor in good health (CMV status not recorded). Some clones in this sample may be carry-over from other donors' samples. The CDR3 runs from the conserved cysteine through the conserved F or W. D genes are given only for firm matches. Expanded clones get a size class; other rows say once, few or many, or leave the size out.

J gene: TRBJ2-7; clone size: few; V gene: TRBV19; D gene: TRBD2; CDR3 protein: CASSIEWTRNEQYF; CDR3 DNA: TGTGCCAGTAGTATAGAATGGACTAGGAACGAGCAGTACTTC
J gene: TRBJ1-2; clone size: -; V gene: TRBV6-2/TRBV6-3; D gene: TRBD1; CDR3 protein: CASKPGQANYGYTF; CDR3 DNA: TGTGCCAGCAAACCCGGACAGGCCAACTATGGCTACACCTTC
J gene: TRBJ1-5; clone size: few; V gene: TRBV7-8; D gene: -; CDR3 protein: CASSQMTSGQGHQPQHF; CDR3 DNA: TGTGCCAGCAGCCAAATGACATCGGGCCAGGGGCATCAGCCCCAGCATTTT
J gene: TRBJ2-2; clone size: few; V gene: TRBV4-3; D gene: -; CDR3 protein: CASSRGGLNTGELFF; CDR3 DNA: TGCGCCAGCAGCCGAGGCGGGCTAAACACCGGGGAGCTGTTTTTT
J gene: TRBJ2-1; clone size: -; V gene: TRBV5-5; D gene: -; CDR3 protein: CASSWEGRNEQFF; CDR3 DNA: TGTGCCAGCAGCTGGGAAGGGCGGAATGAGCAGTTCTTC
J gene: TRBJ2-7; clone size: -; V gene: TRBV28; D gene: TRBD1; CDR3 protein: CASSTRTGDEQYF; CDR3 DNA: TGTGCCAGCAGCACTAGGACAGGGGACGAGCAGTACTTC
J gene: TRBJ2-3; clone size: -; V gene: TRBV27; D gene: TRBD1; CDR3 protein: CASSFGTGHTDTQYF; CDR3 DNA: TGTGCCAGCAGTTTCGGGACAGGGCACACAGATACGCAGTATTTT
J gene: TRBJ2-2; clone size: many; V gene: TRBV12-3/TRBV12-4; D gene: -; CDR3 protein: CASSKVRDKGTGGELFF; CDR3 DNA: TGTGCCAGCAGTAAGGTCCGGGACAAGGGGACGGGCGGGGAGCTGTTTTTT
J gene: TRBJ1-1; clone size: many; V gene: TRBV3-1; D gene: -; CDR3 protein: CASSQDPQNRYTEAFF; CDR3 DNA: TGTGCCAGCAGCCAAGATCCCCAGAACCGCTACACTGAAGCTTTCTTT
J gene: TRBJ1-2; clone size: -; V gene: TRBV7-2; D gene: -; CDR3 protein: CASSLTQGGGDGYTF; CDR3 DNA: TGTGCCAGCAGCTTAACCCAGGGAGGAGGAGATGGCTACACCTTC
J gene: TRBJ2-7; clone size: many; V gene: TRBV7-9; D gene: -; CDR3 protein: CASSFGDVVAYEQYF; CDR3 DNA: TGTGCCAGCAGCTTTGGGGACGTCGTCGCCTACGAGCAGTACTTC
J gene: TRBJ2-7; clone size: many; V gene: TRBV29-1; D gene: TRBD2; CDR3 protein: CSVAETSGYEQYF; CDR3 DNA: TGCAGCGTTGCGGAGACTAGCGGCTACGAGCAGTACTTC
J gene: TRBJ2-1; clone size: many; V gene: TRBV27; D gene: -; CDR3 protein: CASSSTRLNEQFF; CDR3 DNA: TGTGCCAGCAGCTCAACACGGTTAAATGAGCAGTTCTTC
J gene: TRBJ1-5; clone size: -; V gene: TRBV6-2/TRBV6-3; D gene: TRBD1; CDR3 protein: CASSYEIGQGSNQPQHF; CDR3 DNA: TGTGCCAGCAGTTACGAGATCGGACAGGGGAGCAATCAGCCCCAGCATTTT
J gene: TRBJ2-5; clone size: -; V gene: TRBV7-4; D gene: -; CDR3 protein: CASSPPGSQRQETQYF; CDR3 DNA: TGTGCCAGCAGCCCCCCGGGATCCCAGAGGCAAGAGACCCAGTACTTC
J gene: TRBJ2-1; clone size: -; V gene: TRBV4-2; D gene: TRBD2; CDR3 protein: CASSQDFLLAGIPYNEQFF; CDR3 DNA: TGTGCCAGCAGCCAAGATTTCCTACTAGCGGGGATTCCCTACAATGAGCAGTTCTTC
J gene: TRBJ2-1; clone size: few; V gene: TRBV9; D gene: -; CDR3 protein: CASSPLGSYNEQFF; CDR3 DNA: TGTGCCAGCAGCCCTTTGGGCAGTTACAATGAGCAGTTCTTC
J gene: TRBJ1-4; clone size: many; V gene: TRBV12-3/TRBV12-4; D gene: TRBD1; CDR3 protein: CASRGPGTDNEKLFF; CDR3 DNA: TGTGCCAGCAGGGGACCCGGGACAGACAATGAAAAACTGTTTTTT
J gene: TRBJ1-5; clone size: -; V gene: TRBV13; D gene: -; CDR3 protein: CASSLAGQPQHF; CDR3 DNA: TGTGCCAGCAGCTTAGCAGGACAGCCCCAGCATTTT
J gene: TRBJ2-5; clone size: few; V gene: TRBV9; D gene: TRBD2; CDR3 protein: CASSVVGGTETQYF; CDR3 DNA: TGTGCCAGCAGCGTTGTCGGGGGGACGGAGACCCAGTACTTC
J gene: TRBJ2-5; clone size: few; V gene: TRBV6-5; D gene: TRBD2; CDR3 protein: CASQRTSGSQETQYF; CDR3 DNA: TGTGCCAGCCAAAGGACTAGCGGGTCCCAAGAGACCCAGTACTTC
J gene: TRBJ1-6; clone size: -; V gene: TRBV7-2; D gene: -; CDR3 protein: CASSLIQGANSPLHF; CDR3 DNA: TGTGCCAGCAGCTTAATACAGGGTGCTAATTCACCCCTCCACTTT
J gene: TRBJ1-5; clone size: -; V gene: TRBV2; D gene: -; CDR3 protein: CASSGRDLTSSNQPQHF; CDR3 DNA: TGTGCCAGCAGTGGAAGGGACTTGACTTCTAGCAATCAGCCCCAGCATTTT
J gene: TRBJ1-2; clone size: -; V gene: TRBV7-2; D gene: -; CDR3 protein: CASSLGWDPYGYTF; CDR3 DNA: TGTGCCAGCAGCTTAGGGTGGGATCCGTATGGCTACACCTTC
J gene: TRBJ2-1; clone size: -; V gene: TRBV6-1; D gene: TRBD1; CDR3 protein: CASRSEQGAGEQFF; CDR3 DNA: TGTGCCAGCAGGAGCGAACAGGGGGCCGGTGAGCAGTTCTTC
J gene: TRBJ2-5; clone size: many; V gene: TRBV12-5; D gene: TRBD1; CDR3 protein: CASGWSGTVQETQYF; CDR3 DNA: TGTGCTAGTGGTTGGTCCGGGACAGTACAAGAGACCCAGTACTTC
J gene: TRBJ1-2; clone size: few; V gene: TRBV2; D gene: -; CDR3 protein: CASSEGAYGYTF; CDR3 DNA: TGTGCCAGCAGTGAAGGTGCTTATGGCTACACCTTC
J gene: TRBJ2-3; clone size: few; V gene: TRBV6-1; D gene: TRBD2; CDR3 protein: CASGGLDITDTQYF; CDR3 DNA: TGTGCCAGCGGGGGACTAGACATCACAGATACGCAGTATTTT
J gene: TRBJ1-1; clone size: -; V gene: TRBV5-4; D gene: TRBD1; CDR3 protein: CASSSVFQGAETEAFF; CDR3 DNA: TGTGCCAGCAGCTCAGTATTTCAGGGGGCAGAGACTGAAGCTTTCTTT
J gene: TRBJ1-2; clone size: many; V gene: TRBV7-9; D gene: -; CDR3 protein: CASSLGPGYTF; CDR3 DNA: TGTGCCAGCAGCTTAGGGCCTGGCTACACCTTC
J gene: TRBJ1-1; clone size: many; V gene: TRBV20-1; D gene: -; CDR3 protein: CSALMDMNTEAFF; CDR3 DNA: TGCAGTGCCTTGATGGACATGAACACTGAAGCTTTCTTT
J gene: TRBJ2-1; clone size: few; V gene: TRBV4-3; D gene: -; CDR3 protein: CASSQTSGTNYNEQFF; CDR3 DNA: TGCGCCAGCAGCCAGACGAGCGGGACAAACTACAATGAGCAGTTCTTC
J gene: TRBJ2-3; clone size: many; V gene: TRBV19; D gene: -; CDR3 protein: CASSISGRGRSTDTQYF; CDR3 DNA: TGTGCCAGTAGTATTAGCGGCAGGGGTAGGAGCACAGATACGCAGTATTTT
J gene: TRBJ1-3; clone size: few; V gene: TRBV10-3; D gene: TRBD1; CDR3 protein: CAISAGTASGNTIYF; CDR3 DNA: TGTGCCATCAGTGCTGGGACAGCTTCTGGAAACACCATATATTTT
J gene: TRBJ1-4; clone size: -; V gene: TRBV12-3/TRBV12-4; D gene: -; CDR3 protein: CASSLGVAELFF; CDR3 DNA: TGTGCCAGCAGTTTAGGTGTAGCGGAACTGTTTTTT
J gene: TRBJ2-5; clone size: -; V gene: TRBV11-3; D gene: -; CDR3 protein: CASSLADGLKTQYF; CDR3 DNA: TGTGCCAGCAGCTTAGCGGACGGGTTGAAGACCCAGTACTTC
J gene: TRBJ2-7; clone size: -; V gene: TRBV20-1; D gene: TRBD1; CDR3 protein: CSASRQGALPYEQYF; CDR3 DNA: TGCAGTGCTAGTAGGCAGGGGGCTCTTCCCTACGAGCAGTACTTC
J gene: TRBJ2-3; clone size: few; V gene: TRBV7-9; D gene: -; CDR3 protein: CASSLADNTDTQYF; CDR3 DNA: TGTGCCAGCAGCTTAGCGGACAACACAGATACGCAGTATTTT
J gene: TRBJ2-1; clone size: few; V gene: TRBV7-6; D gene: TRBD2; CDR3 protein: CASSSGLSSSYNEQFF; CDR3 DNA: TGTGCCAGCAGCTCGGGACTATCAAGCTCCTACAATGAGCAGTTCTTC
J gene: TRBJ2-3; clone size: -; V gene: TRBV18; D gene: -; CDR3 protein: CASSPDSESTDTQYF; CDR3 DNA: TGTGCCAGCTCGCCCGATTCGGAATCCACAGATACGCAGTATTTT
J gene: TRBJ2-3; clone size: -; V gene: TRBV5-1; D gene: -; CDR3 protein: CASSLDLTRNTDTQYF; CDR3 DNA: TGCGCCAGCAGCTTGGATTTGACAAGGAATACAGATACGCAGTATTTT
J gene: TRBJ2-7; clone size: many; V gene: TRBV12-3/TRBV12-4; D gene: TRBD1; CDR3 protein: CASSLPLGRGPYEQYF; CDR3 DNA: TGTGCCAGCAGTTTACCTCTCGGCAGGGGGCCTTACGAGCAGTACTTC
J gene: TRBJ2-7; clone size: few; V gene: TRBV4-1; D gene: -; CDR3 protein: CASSQDAYEQYF; CDR3 DNA: TGCGCCAGCAGCCAAGATGCCTACGAGCAGTACTTC
J gene: TRBJ2-7; clone size: -; V gene: TRBV5-6; D gene: -; CDR3 protein: CASSSTPYEQYF; CDR3 DNA: TGTGCCAGCAGCTCGACGCCCTACGAGCAGTACTTC
J gene: TRBJ1-1; clone size: medium-sized; V gene: TRBV12-3/TRBV12-4; D gene: -; CDR3 protein: CASSSGPATEAFF; CDR3 DNA: TGTGCCAGCAGCTCTGGACCGGCCACTGAAGCTTTCTTT
J gene: TRBJ2-1; clone size: -; V gene: TRBV5-1; D gene: -; CDR3 protein: CASSLPGYNEQFF; CDR3 DNA: TGCGCCAGCAGCTTGCCAGGTTACAATGAGCAGTTCTTC
J gene: TRBJ2-5; clone size: -; V gene: TRBV27; D gene: TRBD2; CDR3 protein: CASRVAGGIETQYF; CDR3 DNA: TGTGCCAGCAGAGTAGCGGGAGGGATTGAGACCCAGTACTTC
J gene: TRBJ2-7; clone size: many; V gene: TRBV7-6; D gene: -; CDR3 protein: CASSFVGAEQYF; CDR3 DNA: TGTGCCAGCAGCTTCGTCGGGGCCGAGCAGTACTTC
J gene: TRBJ2-5; clone size: -; V gene: TRBV12-3/TRBV12-4; D gene: -; CDR3 protein: CASSFGGPETQYF; CDR3 DNA: TGTGCCAGCAGTTTTGGGGGGCCTGAGACCCAGTACTTC
J gene: TRBJ2-7; clone size: -; V gene: TRBV11-2; D gene: -; CDR3 protein: CASSLAGRVHEQYF; CDR3 DNA: TGTGCCAGCAGCTTAGCTGGCAGAGTCCACGAGCAGTACTTC
J gene: TRBJ2-7; clone size: -; V gene: TRBV20-1; D gene: TRBD1; CDR3 protein: CSAEWDRTPYEQYF; CDR3 DNA: TGCAGTGCGGAATGGGACAGAACACCATACGAGCAGTACTTC
J gene: TRBJ2-1; clone size: few; V gene: TRBV6-2/TRBV6-3; D gene: TRBD2; CDR3 protein: CASSSLGRGGNEQFF; CDR3 DNA: TGTGCCAGCAGTTCCCTCGGTCGGGGGGGAAATGAGCAGTTCTTC
J gene: TRBJ2-6; clone size: once; V gene: TRBV29-1; D gene: -; CDR3 protein: CSVEGGASGANVLTF; CDR3 DNA: TGCAGCGTTGAGGGTGGGGCCTCTGGGGCCAACGTCCTGACTTTC
J gene: TRBJ1-5; clone size: -; V gene: TRBV6-2/TRBV6-3; D gene: -; CDR3 protein: CASGGFRNQPQHF; CDR3 DNA: TGTGCCAGCGGGGGTTTCCGCAATCAGCCCCAGCATTTT
J gene: TRBJ2-7; clone size: many; V gene: TRBV7-8; D gene: TRBD2; CDR3 protein: CASSSTTSGGSYEQYF; CDR3 DNA: TGTGCCAGCAGCTCAACGACTAGCGGAGGCTCCTACGAGCAGTACTTC
J gene: TRBJ2-3; clone size: -; V gene: TRBV19; D gene: TRBD2; CDR3 protein: CASSMRGGRDTQYF; CDR3 DNA: TGTGCCAGTAGTATGCGGGGGGGTAGAGATACGCAGTATTTT
J gene: TRBJ2-7; clone size: -; V gene: TRBV13; D gene: -; CDR3 protein: CASSLGVGGEPYEQYF; CDR3 DNA: TGTGCCAGCAGCTTAGGGGTTGGAGGGGAACCCTACGAGCAGTACTTC